The T cell receptor beta chain under discussion was sequenced for a study of cytomegalovirus exposure and HLA in healthy donors. Study-level findings and limits: What a later analysis showed was that several of the most significant clusters appeared linked to common viral pathogens. A link between a missense DCLRE1C variant and TCR beta V- and J-gene trimming emerged from a later analysis. Reportedly, a later analysis found an Asian-associated ancestry cluster had fewer N-insertions than the roughly 700-donor mean.

Trimming took 0 bases from V and 0 from J, leaving 15 bases between them. The CDR3 spans 17 residues. Germline CDR1 and CDR2: GTSNPN and SVGIG (reference sequence). Primers for the PCR totalled 60 Vbeta and 13 Jbeta. Assay used: immunoSEQ multiplex PCR; TCRdb lists only in-frame clones, some missing. Of roughly 89,000 clones listed, around 74% are singletons. This clone was observed a few times. What it binds is not known. The genes are TRBV30 and TRBJ1-3, with a possible D match to TRBD1 (6 bases). The source material was PBMCs. The receptor's source is a young man in good health and CMV-seropositive. Here the CDR3 reads CAWSVPGALSSGNTIYF. The DNA of the CDR3 is TGTGCCTGGAGTGTACCAGGGGCCCTTAGCTCTGGAAACACCATATATTTT.